This TCR beta chain was recovered during a study of T cells in Graves' hyperthyroidism and ophthalmopathy. Whole-study results and caveats: Peripheral blood also featured most of the thyroid clonotypes expanded above 0.001.

As regards this clonotype: Its antigen is not identified. A much larger clone lies one base from this, so it may be a read error.

Amplification yielded TCR beta CDR3 regions, with RNA transcripts as the source. The HTBI set primed first-round TCR CDR3 RT-PCR. TCRdb called the multiplex PCR reads again in MiXCR, with one record for every CDR3 protein. The table shows fewer than 900,000 distinct CDR3 sequences, with around 19% occurring only once. The germline gives CDR1 MNHEY, CDR2 SVGAGI. Trimming took off 2 bases at V and 1 base at J, with 17 bases between the two ends. The length of the CDR3 is 17 residues. Sequenced: blood. The rearrangement uses TRBV6-5 and TRBJ1-2; weak D call: TRBD1 (5 bases). The receptor was isolated from a woman aged 50 to 60 with Graves' hyperthyroidism that later progressed to Graves' ophthalmopathy. The DNA of the CDR3 is TGTGCCAGCAGTTACGCGATTGAGGTCAGGGATAACTATGGCTACACCTTC. Its translation is CASSYAIEVRDNYGYTF.